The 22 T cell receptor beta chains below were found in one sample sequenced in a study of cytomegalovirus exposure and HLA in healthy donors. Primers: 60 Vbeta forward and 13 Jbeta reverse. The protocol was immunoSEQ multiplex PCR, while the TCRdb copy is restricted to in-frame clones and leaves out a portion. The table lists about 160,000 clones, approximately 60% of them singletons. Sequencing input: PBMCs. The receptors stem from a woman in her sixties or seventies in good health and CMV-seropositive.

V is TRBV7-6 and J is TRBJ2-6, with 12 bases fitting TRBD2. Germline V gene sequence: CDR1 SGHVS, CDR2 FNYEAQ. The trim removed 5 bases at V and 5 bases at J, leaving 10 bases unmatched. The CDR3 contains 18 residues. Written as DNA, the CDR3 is TGTGCCAGCAGCCCCGGACTAGCGGGAATCCTCTGGGCCAACGTCCTGACTTTC. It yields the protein CASSPGLAGILWANVLTF.

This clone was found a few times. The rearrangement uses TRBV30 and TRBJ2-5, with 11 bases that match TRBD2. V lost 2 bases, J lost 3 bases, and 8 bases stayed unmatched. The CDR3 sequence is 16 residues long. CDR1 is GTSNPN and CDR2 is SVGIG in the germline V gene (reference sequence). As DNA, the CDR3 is TGTGCCTGGAGTCGGTGGACTAGCGGGCTAAAAGAGACCCAGTACTTC. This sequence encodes CAWSRWTSGLKETQYF.

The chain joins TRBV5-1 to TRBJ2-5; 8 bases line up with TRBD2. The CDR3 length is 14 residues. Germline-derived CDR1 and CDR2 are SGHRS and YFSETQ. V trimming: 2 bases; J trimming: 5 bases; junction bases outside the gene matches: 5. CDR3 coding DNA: TGCGCCAGCAGCTTAGCGGGGGAAGTGGAGACCCAGTACTTC. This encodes CASSLAGEVETQYF.

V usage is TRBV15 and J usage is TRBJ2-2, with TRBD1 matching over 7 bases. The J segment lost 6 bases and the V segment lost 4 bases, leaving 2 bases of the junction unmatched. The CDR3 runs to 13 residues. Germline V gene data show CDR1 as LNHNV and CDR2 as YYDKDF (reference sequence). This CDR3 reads CATSITGAGELFF. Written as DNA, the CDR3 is TGTGCCACCAGCATAACAGGGGCCGGGGAGCTGTTTTTT.

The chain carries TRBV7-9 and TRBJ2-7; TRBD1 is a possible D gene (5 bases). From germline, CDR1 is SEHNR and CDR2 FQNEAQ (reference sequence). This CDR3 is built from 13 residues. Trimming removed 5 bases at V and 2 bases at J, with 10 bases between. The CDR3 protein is CASSPKGPYEQYF. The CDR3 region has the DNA TGTGCCAGCAGCCCCAAGGGGCCCTACGAGCAGTACTTC.

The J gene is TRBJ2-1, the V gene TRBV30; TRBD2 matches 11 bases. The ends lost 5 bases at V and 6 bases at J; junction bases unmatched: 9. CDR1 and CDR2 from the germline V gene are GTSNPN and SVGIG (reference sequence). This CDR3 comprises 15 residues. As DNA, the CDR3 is TGTGCCTGGGGGGGAACTAGCGGGAGAGGCAATGAGCAGTTCTTC. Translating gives CAWGGTSGRGNEQFF.

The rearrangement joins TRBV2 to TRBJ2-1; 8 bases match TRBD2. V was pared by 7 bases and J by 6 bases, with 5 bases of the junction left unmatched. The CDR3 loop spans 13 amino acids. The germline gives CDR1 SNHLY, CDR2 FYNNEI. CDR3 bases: TGTGCCAGCATGGCGGGAGGAAGCAATGAGCAGTTCTTC. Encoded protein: CASMAGGSNEQFF.

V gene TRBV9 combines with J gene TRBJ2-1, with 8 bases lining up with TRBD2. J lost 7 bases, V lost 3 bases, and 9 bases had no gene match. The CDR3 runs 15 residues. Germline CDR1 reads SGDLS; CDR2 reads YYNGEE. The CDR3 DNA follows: TGTGCCAGCAGCGCCACGGGACTAGGAGGGAATGAGCAGTTCTTC. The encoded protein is CASSATGLGGNEQFF.

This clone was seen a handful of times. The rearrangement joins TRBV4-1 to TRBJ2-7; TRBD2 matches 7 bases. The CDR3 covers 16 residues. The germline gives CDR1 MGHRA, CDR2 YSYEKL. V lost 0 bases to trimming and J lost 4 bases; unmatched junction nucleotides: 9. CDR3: CASSQDSSPGGYEQYF. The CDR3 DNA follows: TGCGCCAGCAGCCAAGATTCCAGCCCCGGGGGGTACGAGCAGTACTTC.

CDR3 coding DNA: TGTGCCAGCAGCATCCGGGACAGGGTGGACGGAAACACCATATATTTT. It is translated as CASSIRDRVDGNTIYF. The chain has TRBV7-9 and TRBJ1-3; 9 nucleotides align to TRBD1. The CDR3 extends over 16 amino acids. The junction had 9 bases not matched to a gene; V was cut back by 5 bases and J by 4 bases. The germline V gene has CDR1 SEHNR and CDR2 FQNEAQ (reference sequence).

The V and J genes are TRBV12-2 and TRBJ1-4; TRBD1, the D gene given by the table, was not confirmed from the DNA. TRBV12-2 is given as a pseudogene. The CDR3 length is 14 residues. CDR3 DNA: TGTGCAAGTCGCTTAGACAGGAAAAATGAAAAACTGTTTTTT. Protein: CASRLDRKNEKLFF.

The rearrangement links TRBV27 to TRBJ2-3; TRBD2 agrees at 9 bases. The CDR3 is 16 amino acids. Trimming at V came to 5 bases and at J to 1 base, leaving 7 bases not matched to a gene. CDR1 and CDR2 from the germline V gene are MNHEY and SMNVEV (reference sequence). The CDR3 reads CASSGWAGGGTDTQYF. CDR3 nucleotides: TGTGCCAGCAGTGGGTGGGCGGGAGGGGGCACAGATACGCAGTATTTT.

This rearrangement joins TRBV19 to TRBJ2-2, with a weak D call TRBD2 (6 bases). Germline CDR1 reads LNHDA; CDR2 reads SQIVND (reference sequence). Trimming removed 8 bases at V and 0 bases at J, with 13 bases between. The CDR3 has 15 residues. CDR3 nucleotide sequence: TGTGCCAGTTGCTGCGGGAAAGCGAACACCGGGGAGCTGTTTTTT. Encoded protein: CASCCGKANTGELFF.

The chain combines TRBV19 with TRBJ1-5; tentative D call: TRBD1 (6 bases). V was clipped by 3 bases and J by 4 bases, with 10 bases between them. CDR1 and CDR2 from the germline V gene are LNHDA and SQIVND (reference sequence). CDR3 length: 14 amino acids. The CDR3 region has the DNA TGTGCCAGTAGTATCGGAACAGGGAATCAGCCCCAGCATTTT. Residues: CASSIGTGNQPQHF.

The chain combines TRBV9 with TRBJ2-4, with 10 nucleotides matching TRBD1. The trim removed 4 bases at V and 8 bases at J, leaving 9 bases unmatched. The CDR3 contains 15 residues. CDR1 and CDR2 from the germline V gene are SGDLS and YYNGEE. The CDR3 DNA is TGTGCCAGCAGCATCCGGGACAGGGGAGGGGACATTCAGTACTTC. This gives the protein CASSIRDRGGDIQYF.

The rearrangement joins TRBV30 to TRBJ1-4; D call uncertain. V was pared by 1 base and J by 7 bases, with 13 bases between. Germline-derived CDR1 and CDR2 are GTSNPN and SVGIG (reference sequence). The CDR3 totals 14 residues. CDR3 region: CAWSEGRFGEKLFF. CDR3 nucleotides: TGTGCCTGGAGTGAAGGGAGATTCGGTGAAAAACTGTTTTTT.

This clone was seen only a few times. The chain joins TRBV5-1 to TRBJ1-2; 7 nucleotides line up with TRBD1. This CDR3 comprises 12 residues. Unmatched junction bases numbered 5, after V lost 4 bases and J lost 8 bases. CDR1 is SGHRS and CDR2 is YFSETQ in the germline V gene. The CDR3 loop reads CASSPDRLGYTF. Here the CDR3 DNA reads TGCGCCAGCAGCCCGGACAGGCTCGGCTACACCTTC.

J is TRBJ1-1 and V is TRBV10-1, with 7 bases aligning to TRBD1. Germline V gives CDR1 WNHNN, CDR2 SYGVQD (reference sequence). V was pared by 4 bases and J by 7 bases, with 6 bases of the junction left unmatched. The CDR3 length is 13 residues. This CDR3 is CASSVTGLSEAFF. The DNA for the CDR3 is TGCGCCAGCAGTGTGACAGGGTTGAGTGAAGCTTTCTTT.

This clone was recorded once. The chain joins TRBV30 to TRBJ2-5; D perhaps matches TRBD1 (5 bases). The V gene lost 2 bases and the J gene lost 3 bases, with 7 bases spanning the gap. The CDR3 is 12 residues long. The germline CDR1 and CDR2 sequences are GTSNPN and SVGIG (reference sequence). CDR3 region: CAWSIGEETQYF. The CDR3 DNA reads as TGTGCCTGGAGTATAGGGGAAGAGACCCAGTACTTC.

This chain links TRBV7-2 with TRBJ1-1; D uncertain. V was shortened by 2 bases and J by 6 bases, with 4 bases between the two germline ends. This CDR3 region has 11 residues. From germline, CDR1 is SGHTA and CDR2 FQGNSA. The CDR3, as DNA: TGTGCCAGCAGCTTACGGTCTGAAGCTTTCTTT. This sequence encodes CASSLRSEAFF.

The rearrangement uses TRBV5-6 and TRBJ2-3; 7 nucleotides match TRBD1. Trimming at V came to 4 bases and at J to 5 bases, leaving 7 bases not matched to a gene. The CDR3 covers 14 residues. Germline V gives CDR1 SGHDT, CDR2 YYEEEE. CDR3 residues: CASSADRAGDTQYF. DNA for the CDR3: TGTGCCAGCAGCGCCGACAGGGCGGGAGATACGCAGTATTTT.

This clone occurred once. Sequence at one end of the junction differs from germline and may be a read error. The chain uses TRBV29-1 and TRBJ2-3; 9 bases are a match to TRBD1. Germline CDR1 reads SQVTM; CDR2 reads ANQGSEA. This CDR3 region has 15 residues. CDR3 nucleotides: TGCAGCGTTCAAGACAGGGGGTTTAGCACAGATACGCAGTATTTT. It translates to CSVQDRGFSTDTQYF.